A few counts support the clone carrying this TCR beta chain. Its antigen remains unidentified. This entry comes from a study of beta chain features in type 1 diabetes. Looking at the study overall: In all, about 100,000,000 sorted cells from all samples were analyzed. Study-level results: Sampled from patients, naive, central memory and Treg TCRB repertoires appeared more similar than those sampled from healthy donors. Among all four CD4+ subsets, Type 1 diabetes patients had TCRB CDR3s that were moderately but significantly shorter.

cDNA synthesis used the whole RNA isolate, giving expressed TCRB sequences. Roughly 3.4 million reads per sample on average were obtained from naive, central memory and regulatory T cell samples. Repertoires were generated with immunoSEQ multiplex PCR, while TCRdb's copy carries only in-frame clones and drops some. Found here are 310,000 or so clones, approximately 15% of them singletons; the top ten hold 0.015% to 0.017%. V lost 4 bases to trimming and J lost 5 bases, with 19 bases between them. Germline assignment: CDR1 SGHDN and CDR2 FVKESK. The CDR3 runs to 16 residues. The V call is TRBV14, the J call TRBJ2-3; perhaps TRBD2 as D (6 bases). The sample consisted of naive CD4+ T cells from blood. The sequence came from a man younger than 35 with type 1 diabetes. The CDR3 DNA follows: TGTGCCAGCAGCCCGCACCCCGGGAGTCGAAGAGATACGCAGTATTTT. This gives the protein CASSPHPGSRRDTQYF.